This TCR beta chain was sequenced for a study of vaccination effects on CD4 cells after COVID-19. The study, taken as a whole, reports: Marked clonal contraction was seen late after vaccination (in both infection- and vaccine-induced clones).

Comments on this clone: The antigen is not known.

The CDR3 length is 18 residues. Germline V gene data show CDR1 as LGHNA and CDR2 as YSLEER. The ends lost 3 bases at V and 0 bases at J; junction bases unmatched: 8. The method was immunoSEQ multiplex PCR; TCRdb's version includes in-frame clones alone and lacks a portion of them. This table holds about 54,000 clones, 75% to 90% found once. Before sequencing took place, the ViraFEST assay used viral peptide pools to expand antigen-specific CD4+ T cells. The authors isolated CD4+ T cells after about 10 days of culture. Vaccine recipients, nucleocapsid antibody negative, had no prior SARS-CoV-2 infection. IL-2 at 9 to 10 IU/ml and peptides at 8.5 to 10 ug/ml were added to cultured PBMC, approximately 1.9 million per well. IL-2 medium was substituted for half the medium on days 3 and 7.

Sequenced here: CD4+ T cells from PBMCs cultured with HCoV-229E spike peptides, sampled before COVID-19 vaccination. The chain links TRBV4-3 to TRBJ2-3; 11 nucleotides match TRBD2. The receptor's source is a human donor who received a COVID-19 vaccine. The CDR3 here is CASSQVTSGGLSTDTQYF. The CDR3 DNA is TGCGCCAGCAGCCAGGTTACTAGCGGGGGTCTAAGCACAGATACGCAGTATTTT.